This entry describes one T cell receptor (beta chain). The target antigen is unknown. These data belong to a study of cytomegalovirus exposure and HLA in healthy donors. General study findings and limits: It was assumed in the presence/absence analyses that sequencing depth was roughly uniform across donors. The study had only CMV serostatus as immune exposure information.

J gave up 2 bases and V 4 bases, and 4 bases lay outside the gene matches. The CDR3 length is 15 residues. The germline gives CDR1 SGHAT, CDR2 FQNNGV. The donors gave bone marrow, and they were healthy. Vbeta (60) and Jbeta (13) primers were used in the PCR. Sequencing used immunoSEQ multiplex PCR; TCRdb keeps in-frame clones, though not all of them. This sample's table reports roughly 120,000 clones. This receptor was identified in a man aged 18-30 years in good health and CMV-seronegative. The sample was PBMCs. The rearrangement uses TRBV11-2 and TRBJ2-3; 9 positions match TRBD2. CDR3 coding DNA: TGTGCCAGCAGCTCGGGACTAGCTCCCACAGATACGCAGTATTTT. This translates into CASSSGLAPTDTQYF.